One TCR beta chain is described in this entry. Seattle patients were enrolled during active infection and followed longitudinally. This specimen comes from a study of blood T cell repertoires in COVID-19. Study-level background: Researchers got acute and convalescent COVID-19 samples from the United States, Italy and Spain. PBMCs, B-cell-depleted T cells, or T cells were the source of the cDNA or gDNA that made up the material.

The repertoire was sequenced with immunoSEQ multiplex PCR; TCRdb's copy has only in-frame clones and lacks some. The sample contains hundreds of thousands of clones, more than 70% of which appear only once. Trimming took off 7 bases at V and 6 bases at J, with 6 bases between the two ends. The CDR3 sequence is 10 residues long. Germline CDR1 reads SNHLY; CDR2 reads FYNNEI. Input material: peripheral blood. The source is a woman in her 70s with COVID-19, enrolled during active disease. The V call is TRBV2, the J call TRBJ1-2; no clear D gene. The CDR3 is CASTGNGYTF. CDR3 DNA sequence: TGTGCCAGCACAGGTAATGGCTACACCTTC.